Below, one TCR beta chain is given with its context. The sample belongs to a study of blood T cell repertoires in COVID-19. On the study more broadly: Italy, Spain and the United States were the sources of the convalescent and acute COVID-19 samples. PBMCs, B-cell-depleted T cells, or T cells were the source of the cDNA or gDNA that made up the material.

The CDR3 has 16 residues. Per the germline V gene, CDR1 is MNHEY and CDR2 is SVGAGI. Trimming took 2 bases from V and 7 from J, leaving 17 bases between them. In the authors' methods: Amplifying reference gene primers gave estimates of nucleated cell counts. The protocol was immunoSEQ multiplex PCR, while the TCRdb copy is restricted to in-frame clones and leaves out a portion. Clonal size and the V and J genes are those of that table, whereas D and trimming came from the DNA. Of some 160,000 clones in the sample, about 90% were seen once. This sequence was found in a man between 60 and 70 years old with acute or convalescent COVID-19. Sequenced: peripheral blood. The chain uses TRBV6-5 and TRBJ1-4, with D maybe TRBD1 (5 bases). CDR3 in amino acids: CASSYIFQAGREKLFF. CDR3 DNA sequence: TGTGCCAGCAGTTACATTTTTCAGGCAGGGCGTGAAAAACTGTTTTTT.